This record looks at one T cell receptor beta chain sequence and its context. Its specificity is unknown. This sample was included in a study of post-analysis software for immune sequencing data. Study observations and caveats: Patients had higher frequencies than controls of about five TRBV segments, including TRBV5-6, TRBV5-1 and TRBV20-1.

TCR beta cDNA libraries had unique molecular identifiers. T cells numbering roughly 0.85 to 11 million yielded roughly 500,000 cDNA molecules. From the PCR reads, TCRdb called clonotypes with MiXCR, one entry per CDR3 protein. The top ten hold roughly 0.57% of the sample, which has hundreds of thousands of distinct CDR3 sequences, less than 35% seen once. Germline V gene sequence: CDR1 DFQATT, CDR2 SNEGSKA (reference sequence). The CDR3 has 19 residues. J gave up 0 bases and V 3 bases, and 11 bases lay outside the gene matches. Sequenced: blood. The receptor comes from a girl aged 10-17 years with multiple sclerosis. This chain links TRBV20-1 with TRBJ2-6; TRBD1 agrees at 10 bases. CDR3 in DNA: TGCAGTGCTAGGGTCCGGGACAGGGGATTATACTCTGGGGCCAACGTCCTGACTTTC. It yields the protein CSARVRDRGLYSGANVLTF.